The 30 T cell receptor beta chains in this list originate from one sample, sequenced in a study of metastatic and nonmetastatic thyroid tumors. TCRdb re-called the PCR reads via MiXCR. The repertoire holds about 93,000 clones, with around 9.2% as singletons. All patients were untreated before thyroid surgery. Source material: blood. All receptors come from a female donor with papillary thyroid cancer or a benign thyroid nodule (not recorded which). Some clones in this sample may be carry-over from other donors' samples.

This clone was observed a handful of times. CDR3 nucleotides: TGTGCCAGCAGCGCCCAGGAGCGGGGGGGCCAGGAGACCCAGTACTTC. Its translation is CASSAQERGGQETQYF. This chain joins TRBV5-6 and TRBJ2-5; 10 bases line up with TRBD2. The CDR3 consists of 16 residues. The V gene's germline CDR1 is SGHDT and CDR2 YYEEEE. The ends lost 4 bases at V and 5 bases at J; junction bases unmatched: 11. Full variable domain (rest looked up from reference TRBV5-6 and TRBJ2-5): DAGVTQSPTHLIKTRGQQVTLRCSPKSGHDTVSWYQQALGQGPQFIFQYYEEEERQRGNFPDRFSGHQFPNYSSELNVNALLLGDSALYLCASSAQERGGQETQYFGPGTRLLVL.

This clone was counted many times. The CDR3 nucleotides read TGCAGCGTTAGGACCGGAGGGGCAACTAATGAAAAACTGTTTTTT. As protein: CSVRTGGATNEKLFF. The chain has TRBV29-1 and TRBJ1-4, with D possibly matching TRBD1 (5 bases). CDR3 length: 15 amino acids. CDR1 is SQVTM and CDR2 is ANQGSEA in the germline V gene. The V end lost 5 bases, the J end lost 0 bases, and 13 bases lay between the germline ends. The full variable domain, completed using reference TRBV29-1 and TRBJ1-4, is SAVISQKPSRDICQRGTSLTIQCQVDSQVTMMFWYRQQPGQSLTLIATANQGSEATYESGFVIDKFPISRPNLTFSTLTVSNMSPEDSSIYLCSVRTGGATNEKLFFGSGTQLSVL.

A note on this clone: A much larger clone lies one base from this, so it may be a read error. This chain uses TRBV14 with TRBJ2-2; TRBD1 might be the D (5 bases). Germline V gene data show CDR1 as SGHDN and CDR2 as FVKESK. The CDR3 has 16 amino acids. CDR3: CVSSPDPTENTGELFF. The CDR3 DNA is TGTGTCAGCAGCCCCGACCCGACAGAAAACACCGGGGAGCTGTTTTTT. The full variable domain, its missing parts supplied by reference TRBV14 and TRBJ2-2, is EAGVTQFPSHSVIEKGQTVTLRCDPISGHDNLYWYRRVMGKEIKFLLHFVKESKQDESGMPNNRFLAERTGGTYSTLKVQPAELEDSGVYFCVSSPDPTENTGELFFGEGSRLTVL.

This clone was seen more than once but under ten times. This chain connects TRBV5-4 to TRBJ2-6; no clear D. V was cut by 0 bases and J by 4 bases, with 5 bases left in between. Germline values: CDR1 SGHNT, CDR2 YYREEE (reference sequence). This CDR3 has 14 residues. CDR3 loop: CASSLVGGANVLTF. As DNA, the CDR3 is TGTGCCAGCAGCTTGGTTGGGGGGGCCAACGTCCTGACTTTC.

The sample holds many counts of this clone. The chain combines TRBV5-8 with TRBJ2-1, with D perhaps TRBD1 or TRBD2 (6 bases each). Trimming pared 7 bases from V and 1 base from J, leaving 15 bases between. The CDR3 covers 15 residues. Germline-derived CDR1 and CDR2 are SGHTS and YDEGEE. The CDR3 DNA sequence: TGTGCCAGCTCCGAGGGGGGTTATTCCTACAATGAGCAGTTCTTC. Its protein product is CASSEGGYSYNEQFF.

The table lists this clone with many counts. The chain has TRBV2 and TRBJ1-2; D is perhaps TRBD1 (5 bases). Between the trimmed V and J ends, which lost 2 bases and 5 bases, there was a span of 15 bases. The CDR3 consists of 15 residues. The germline CDR1 and CDR2 sequences are SNHLY and FYNNEI. The CDR3 coding sequence is TGTGCCAGCAGTGAACCCCAGCGGGGGGGGTATGGCTACACCTTC. The encoded protein is CASSEPQRGGYGYTF. Filled out from reference TRBV2 and TRBJ1-2, the complete variable domain reads EPEVTQTPSHQVTQMGQEVILRCVPISNHLYFYWYRQILGQKVEFLVSFYNNEISEKSEIFDDQFSVERPDGSNFTLKIRSTKLEDSAMYFCASSEPQRGGYGYTFGSGTRLTVV.

Many counts were recorded for this clone. The V call is TRBV27, the J call TRBJ2-1, with D perhaps matching TRBD1 or TRBD2 (5 bases each). CDR3 length: 14 amino acids. CDR1 MNHEY and CDR2 SMNVEV come from the germline V gene (reference sequence). V was cut by 7 bases and J by 6 bases, with 16 bases left in between. Here the CDR3 DNA reads TGTGCCAGCACCGACTCAGGGAGACCCAATGAGCAGTTCTTC. Amino acids: CASTDSGRPNEQFF.

This clone showed up many times. This chain connects TRBV25-1 to TRBJ1-4, with D tentatively TRBD1 (6 bases). The V gene lost 3 bases and the J gene lost 7 bases, with 15 bases spanning the gap. Germline CDR1 MGHDK, CDR2 SYGVNS. The CDR3 is 15 residues long. CDR3 sequence (DNA): TGTGCCAGCAGTGAGGTGAGGGGGGGGGGTGAAAAACTGTTTTTT. Residues: CASSEVRGGGEKLFF.

This clone occurred many times. This sequence joins TRBV6-1 and TRBJ2-7; D might be TRBD2 (6 bases). Between the trimmed V and J ends, which lost 4 bases and 4 bases, there was a span of 17 bases. CDR3 length: 15 amino acids. Germline CDR1 is MNHNS and CDR2 is SASEGT. The CDR3 reads CASSASGTSIYEQYF. CDR3 coding DNA: TGTGCCAGCAGTGCGTCCGGGACTTCCATTTACGAGCAGTACTTC.

This clone was observed many times. The rearrangement uses TRBV19 and TRBJ2-1; 8 nucleotides match TRBD2. The CDR3 contains 14 residues. Germline V CDR1 and CDR2: LNHDA, SQIVND (reference sequence). The junction had 6 bases not matched to a gene; V was cut back by 4 bases and J by 7 bases. The CDR3 protein is CASSTGLGLNEQFF. In nucleotides, the CDR3 is TGTGCCAGTAGTACGGGACTAGGCCTTAATGAGCAGTTCTTC.

This clone was seen many times. In nucleotides, the CDR3 is TGTGCCAGCTCACCCCAGCGGGGTCAAGACGATGAGCAGTTCTTC. Protein product: CASSPQRGQDDEQFF. This chain uses TRBV18 with TRBJ2-1, with 7 positions matching TRBD2. Germline CDR1 is KGHSH and CDR2 is LQKENI. V gave up 3 bases and J gave up 8 bases; unmatched junction bases: 10. The CDR3 loop spans 15 amino acids.

As concerns this clone: It may be a read error: a sequence one base away is much more abundant. The V and J genes are TRBV20-1 and TRBJ2-1; D unresolved. CDR1 and CDR2 (germline): DFQATT, SNEGSKA (reference sequence). The CDR3 runs 11 residues. The CDR3 protein is CSASTISEQLF. For the CDR3, the DNA is TGCAGTGCTTCCACTATTTCTGAGCAGCTCTTC.

In regard to this clone: This could be a read error, since a much larger clone is one nucleotide away. V and J are TRBV6-1 and TRBJ2-5; a weak D match, TRBD1 (6 bases). The germline V gene encodes CDR1 MNHNS and CDR2 SASEGT. CDR3 length equals 14 residues. The CDR3: CASSRPTGQETRYF. As DNA, the CDR3 is TGTGCCAGCAGTCGCCCGACAGGACAAGAGACCCGGTACTTC.

Remarks on this clone: The junction departs from the called germline gene at one end, perhaps through a read error. The chain carries TRBV6-4 and TRBJ2-6; a weak D match, TRBD1 (5 bases). Germline CDR1 MRHNA, CDR2 SNTAGT. The CDR3 contains 14 residues. The CDR3 nucleotides read TGTGCCAGCAGTGACAACTCTGGGGCCAATGTCCTGATTTTC. This encodes CASSDNSGANVLIF.

This clone was counted at least ten times. The chain couples TRBV30 to TRBJ1-1; D ambiguous. V shed 0 bases and J shed 5 bases, with 4 bases lying between them. This CDR3 has 11 amino acids. Germline values: CDR1 GTSNPN, CDR2 SVGIG (reference sequence). CDR3 protein: CAWSVGTEAFF. The CDR3 region has the DNA TGTGCCTGGAGTGTGGGGACTGAAGCTTTCTTT.

The V call is TRBV30, the J call TRBJ2-5; 9 nucleotides agree with TRBD2. The germline V gene has CDR1 GTSNPN and CDR2 SVGIG (reference sequence). The J segment lost 11 bases and the V segment lost 2 bases, leaving 9 bases of the junction unmatched. CDR3 length: 13 amino acids. In DNA form, the CDR3 reads TGTGCCTGGAGTCGGGCGCGGGGGGGCCTTCAGTACTTC. It specifies CAWSRARGGLQYF.

This clone was counted many times. This chain joins TRBV5-1 and TRBJ1-6; tentatively, D is TRBD1 (5 bases). Trimming stripped 4 bases from V and 7 bases from J, with 18 bases between. There are 16 residues in the CDR3. The germline gives CDR1 SGHRS, CDR2 YFSETQ. CDR3 protein: CASSRDGQLRNSPLHF. CDR3 in DNA: TGCGCCAGCAGCCGGGACGGCCAGCTTCGAAATTCACCCCTCCACTTT.

This clone was recorded many times. CDR3: CASSQVMVSGANVLTF. The CDR3 DNA sequence: TGCGCCAGCAGCCAAGTGATGGTTTCGGGGGCCAACGTCCTGACTTTC. This rearrangement joins TRBV4-1 to TRBJ2-6, with unresolved D. The CDR3 has 16 amino acids. V gave up 1 base and J gave up 4 bases, with 11 bases separating them. Germline CDR1 MGHRA, CDR2 YSYEKL.

In this sample, this clone turned up a few times. The CDR3 sequence: CASSYSPPTGIYNEQFF. The CDR3 DNA reads TGTGCCAGCAGTTACTCGCCGCCCACAGGGATCTACAATGAGCAGTTCTTC. The V gene is TRBV6-6, the J gene TRBJ2-1, with D possibly matching TRBD1 (6 bases). CDR1 and CDR2 (germline): MNHNY, SVGAGI (reference sequence). Trimming removed 0 bases at V and 3 bases at J, with 15 bases between. This CDR3 has 17 residues.

In its sample, this clone was seen many times. This chain connects TRBV12-3 or TRBV12-4 to TRBJ2-6, with 8 bases fitting TRBD1. V shed 7 bases, J shed 1 base, and the junction held 9 bases outside the gene matches. The CDR3 length is 17 residues. DNA for the CDR3: TGTGCCAGCACCTTGGGGCAGGGGGCGTCTGGGGCCAACGTCCTGACTTTC. The encoded protein is CASTLGQGASGANVLTF.

This clone was recorded at least ten times. The V gene is TRBV19, the J gene TRBJ2-2; D gene unclear. V was pared by 2 bases and J by 2 bases, with 9 bases between. Germline CDR1 LNHDA, CDR2 SQIVND (reference sequence). This CDR3 is built from 15 residues. The CDR3 DNA sequence: TGTGCCAGTAGTATACTGGAGCGAAACACCGGGGAGCTGTTTTTT. Protein: CASSILERNTGELFF. Full variable domain (rest looked up from reference TRBV19 and TRBJ2-2): DGGITQSPKYLFRKEGQNVTLSCEQNLNHDAMYWYRQDPGQGLRLIYYSQIVNDFQKGDIAEGYSVSREKKESFPLTVTSAQKNPTAFYLCASSILERNTGELFFGEGSRLTVL.

The sample holds many counts of this clone. The J gene is TRBJ1-5, the V gene TRBV7-9; possibly TRBD1 for D (6 bases). CDR3 length equals 15 residues. Per the germline V gene, CDR1 is SEHNR and CDR2 is FQNEAQ (reference sequence). The ends were cut back, 6 bases at V and 4 bases at J, with 16 bases in the middle. CDR3 in amino acids: CASSTAGTPNQPQHF. CDR3 DNA sequence: TGTGCCAGCAGTACAGCCGGGACACCAAATCAGCCCCAGCATTTT.

On this clone: This sequence may be a read error, since a much larger clone differs from it by one base. This sequence joins TRBV7-9 and TRBJ1-5; D not resolved. The germline V gene has CDR1 SEHNR and CDR2 FQNEAQ (reference sequence). The CDR3 runs 13 residues. The CDR3 protein is CASSFRESQPQRF. Here the CDR3 DNA reads TGTGCCAGCAGCTTCCGGGAGAGTCAGCCCCAGCGTTTT.

The table lists this clone with many counts. The rearrangement links TRBV2 to TRBJ2-5; 7 nucleotides align to TRBD1. The CDR3 contains 13 residues. The germline V gene has CDR1 SNHLY and CDR2 FYNNEI. V dropped 9 bases and J dropped 1; count of bases not matched to a gene: 5. In nucleotides, the CDR3 is TGTGCCAGTAGCAGACAGGGCCAAGAGACCCAGTACTTC. It encodes CASSRQGQETQYF.

The chain carries TRBV5-1 and TRBJ1-2; 7 bases align to TRBD1. The germline V gene encodes CDR1 SGHRS and CDR2 YFSETQ. This CDR3 comprises 17 residues. V trimming: 4 bases; J trimming: 5 bases; junction bases outside the gene matches: 17. CDR3 residues: CASSPSPDRVGGYGYTF. The CDR3 DNA is TGCGCCAGCAGCCCCTCCCCCGACAGGGTTGGGGGTTATGGCTACACCTTC.

This clone was seen ten or more times. This sequence joins TRBV10-3 and TRBJ2-3; D ambiguous. The germline V and J ends were trimmed by 4 bases and 5 bases, with 4 bases remaining between them. Per germline, CDR1 ENHRY and CDR2 SYGVKD. This CDR3 contains 11 residues. The CDR3 region has the DNA TGTGCCATCAGTGGGGTAGATACGCAGTATTTT. Its protein product is CAISGVDTQYF.

Sample share makes this clone medium-sized. The V gene is TRBV6-5, the J gene TRBJ2-7, with TRBD2 identical over 10 bases. With 0 bases clipped from V and 4 bases from J, the junction kept 3 bases outside the gene matches. Germline CDR1 is MNHEY and CDR2 is SVGAGI. The CDR3 contains 15 residues. The CDR3 DNA follows: TGTGCCAGCAGTTACTCTAGCGGGGGGAGTTACGAGCAGTACTTC. Protein: CASSYSSGGSYEQYF.

This clone was counted ten times or more. This chain links TRBV30 with TRBJ1-4, with 7 bases matching TRBD1. The CDR3 sequence is 14 residues long. V shed 2 bases and J 7 bases; nucleotides not matched to a gene: 7. Germline V gives CDR1 GTSNPN, CDR2 SVGIG (reference sequence). The CDR3 nucleotides are TGTGCCTGGAGTTTAGAGGGGGCGCTTGAAAAACTGTTTTTT. Protein sequence: CAWSLEGALEKLFF. The complete variable domain, with remaining parts taken from reference TRBV30 and TRBJ1-4, reads SQTIHQWPATLVQPVGSPLSLECTVEGTSNPNLYWYRQAAGRGLQLLFYSVGIGQISSEVPQNLSASRPQDRQFILSSKKLLLSDSGFYLCAWSLEGALEKLFFGSGTQLSVL.

The table lists this clone with many counts. V is TRBV20-1 and J is TRBJ2-5; 9 bases line up with TRBD1. V shed 5 bases and J 0 bases; nucleotides not matched to a gene: 1. This CDR3 has 13 residues. Germline lookup yields CDR1 DFQATT and CDR2 SNEGSKA (reference sequence). The CDR3 region is CSADRGDQETQYF. The CDR3 nucleotides read TGCAGTGCTGACAGGGGGGACCAAGAGACCCAGTACTTC.

The table lists this clone with many counts. The V gene is TRBV27, the J gene TRBJ2-7, with 7 bases lining up with TRBD2. The V gene end was trimmed by 5 bases and the J gene end by 3 bases; junction bases not matched to a gene: 7. The CDR3 contains 14 residues. Germline values: CDR1 MNHEY, CDR2 SMNVEV (reference sequence). The CDR3 sequence: CASSISAGNYEQYF. CDR3 in DNA: TGTGCCAGCAGTATTTCAGCGGGAAACTACGAGCAGTACTTC.